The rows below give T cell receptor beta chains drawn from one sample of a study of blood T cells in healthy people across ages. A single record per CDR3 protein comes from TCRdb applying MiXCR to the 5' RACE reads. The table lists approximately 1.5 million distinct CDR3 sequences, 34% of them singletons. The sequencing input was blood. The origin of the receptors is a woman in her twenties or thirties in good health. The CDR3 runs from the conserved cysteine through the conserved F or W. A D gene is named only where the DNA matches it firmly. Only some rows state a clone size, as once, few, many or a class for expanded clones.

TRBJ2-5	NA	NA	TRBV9	CASSPSTEETQYF	TGTGCCAGCAGCCCATCCACCGAAGAGACCCAGTACTTC
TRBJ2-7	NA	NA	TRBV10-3	CAISEYDYEQYF	TGTGCCATCAGTGAGTATGACTACGAGCAGTACTTC
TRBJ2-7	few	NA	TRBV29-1	CSVDAGRSYEQYF	TGCAGCGTTGACGCGGGACGGTCCTACGAGCAGTACTTC
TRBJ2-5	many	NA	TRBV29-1	CSATPQQETQYF	TGCAGCGCCACACCCCAGCAAGAGACCCAGTACTTC
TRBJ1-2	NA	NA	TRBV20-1	CSAGSGAGYTF	TGCAGTGCTGGGAGTGGGGCCGGCTACACCTTC
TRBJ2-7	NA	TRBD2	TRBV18	CASSSGASGTNEQYF	TGTGCCAGCTCATCTGGCGCTAGCGGGACCAACGAGCAGTACTTC
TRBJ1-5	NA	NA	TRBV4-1	CASSQDIGYNLPQHF	TGCGCCAGCAGCCAAGATATCGGATACAATCTGCCCCAGCATTTT
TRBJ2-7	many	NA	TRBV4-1	CASSQDPGTFSYEQYF	TGCGCCAGCAGCCAGGATCCCGGGACGTTCTCCTACGAGCAGTACTTC
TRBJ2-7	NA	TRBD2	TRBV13	CASSVLRGGLSYEQYF	TGTGCCAGCAGCGTTCTGCGCGGGGGGCTCTCCTACGAGCAGTACTTC
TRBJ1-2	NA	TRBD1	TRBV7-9	CASLGQGNYGYTF	TGTGCCAGCCTCGGACAGGGTAACTATGGCTACACCTTC
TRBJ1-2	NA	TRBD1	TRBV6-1	CASIPTGAGYGYTF	TGTGCCAGCATCCCGACAGGGGCGGGCTATGGCTACACCTTC
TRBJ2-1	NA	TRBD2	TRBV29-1	CSVEYSGYYNEQFF	TGCAGCGTTGAATATAGCGGGTATTACAATGAGCAGTTCTTC
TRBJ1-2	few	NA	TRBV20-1	CSARGQYGYTF	TGCAGTGCTAGAGGGCAATATGGCTACACCTTC
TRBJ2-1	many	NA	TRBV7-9	CASSLGGIPYNEQFF	TGTGCCAGCAGCCTAGGGGGGATCCCCTACAATGAGCAGTTCTTC
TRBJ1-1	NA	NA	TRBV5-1	CASGGDYGAFF	TGCGCCAGCGGAGGGGACTATGGAGCTTTCTTT
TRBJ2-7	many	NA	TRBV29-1	CSVVNRGHPNAYEQYF	TGCAGCGTCGTCAACCGGGGGCACCCGAATGCCTACGAGCAGTACTTC
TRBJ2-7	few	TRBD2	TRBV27	CASSLSGGVGPPDEQYF	TGTGCCAGCAGTTTATCCGGGGGGGTGGGCCCCCCTGACGAGCAGTACTTC
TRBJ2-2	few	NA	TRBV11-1	CASASTGVYTGELFF	TGTGCCAGCGCCTCGACGGGGGTTTACACCGGGGAGCTGTTTTTT
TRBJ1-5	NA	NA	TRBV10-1	CASSVGASYSNQPQHF	TGCGCCAGCAGTGTTGGAGCTTCCTATAGCAATCAGCCCCAGCATTTT
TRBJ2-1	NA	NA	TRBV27	CASSLGAINEQFF	TGTGCCAGCAGCTTAGGAGCCATCAATGAGCAGTTCTTC
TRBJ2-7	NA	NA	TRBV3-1	CASSQVSGARYEQYF	TGTGCCAGCAGCCAAGTTTCCGGGGCTCGATACGAGCAGTACTTC
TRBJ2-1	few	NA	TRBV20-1	CSARGGAIGHNEQFF	TGCAGTGCTAGGGGGGGGGCCATAGGCCACAATGAGCAGTTCTTC
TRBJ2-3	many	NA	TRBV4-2	CASSPTANTQYF	TGTGCCAGCAGCCCAACCGCTAATACGCAGTATTTT
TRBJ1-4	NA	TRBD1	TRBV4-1	CASSQGQQGPGEKLFF	TGCGCCAGCAGCCAAGGACAACAGGGGCCCGGTGAAAAACTGTTTTTT
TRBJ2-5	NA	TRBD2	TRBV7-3	CASSVGLAVKETQYF	TGTGCCAGCAGCGTGGGACTAGCAGTGAAAGAGACCCAGTACTTC
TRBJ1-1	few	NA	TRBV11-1	CASSYTFGRKNTEAFF	TGTGCCAGCAGCTATACCTTCGGACGGAAGAACACTGAAGCTTTCTTT
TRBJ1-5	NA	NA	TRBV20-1	CSARKPSGTSDQPQHF	TGCAGTGCTAGAAAACCCTCCGGGACCTCGGATCAGCCCCAGCATTTT
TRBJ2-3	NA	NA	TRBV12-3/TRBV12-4	CASSPGLRTDAQYF	TGTGCCAGCAGTCCCGGACTAAGAACAGATGCGCAGTATTTT
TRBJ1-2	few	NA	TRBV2	CASGIINGYTF	TGTGCCAGCGGGATAATCAATGGCTACACCTTC
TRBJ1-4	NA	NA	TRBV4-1	CASSQAGKGDEKRFF	TGCGCCAGCAGCCAAGCAGGGAAGGGGGATGAAAAACGGTTTTTT
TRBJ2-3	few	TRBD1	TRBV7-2	CASSSSATGWTDTQYF	TGTGCCAGCAGCTCCAGTGCGACAGGGTGGACAGATACGCAGTATTTT
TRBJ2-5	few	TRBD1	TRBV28	CASSLTGGADQETQYF	TGTGCCAGCAGTTTGACAGGGGGCGCAGACCAAGAGACCCAGTACTTC
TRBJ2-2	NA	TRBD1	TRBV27	CASQGQKYTGELFF	TGTGCCAGCCAGGGACAGAAATACACCGGGGAGCTGTTTTTT
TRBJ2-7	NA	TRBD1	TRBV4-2	CASSQGTDAYEQYF	TGTGCCAGCAGCCAGGGGACAGACGCCTACGAGCAGTACTTC
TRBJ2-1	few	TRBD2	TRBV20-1	CSARDLVGTSGGNEQFF	TGCAGTGCTAGAGATCTCGTCGGGACTAGCGGGGGGAATGAGCAGTTCTTC
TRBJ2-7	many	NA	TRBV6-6	CASSYSMLVGSHYEQYF	TGTGCCAGCAGTTACTCGATGCTCGTAGGCAGCCACTACGAGCAGTACTTC
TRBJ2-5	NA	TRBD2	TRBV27	CASSGGSGGQETQYF	TGTGCCAGCAGTGGCGGGTCGGGGGGACAAGAGACCCAGTACTTC
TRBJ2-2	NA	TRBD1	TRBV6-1	CASSEEDRGVTGELFF	TGTGCCAGCAGTGAAGAGGACAGGGGAGTCACCGGGGAGCTGTTTTTT
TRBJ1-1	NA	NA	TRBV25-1	CASRGRMNTEAFF	TGTGCCAGCAGGGGACGGATGAACACTGAAGCTTTCTTT
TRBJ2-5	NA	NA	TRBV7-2	CASSARWGLGYERYF	TGTGCCAGCAGCGCCCGGTGGGGTTTAGGATACGAGCGGTACTTC
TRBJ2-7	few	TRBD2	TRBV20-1	CSASSAGGLNEQYF	TGCAGTGCTAGTTCGGCGGGAGGGCTGAACGAGCAGTACTTC
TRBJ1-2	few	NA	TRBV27	CASSKDRERGYGYTF	TGTGCCAGCAGTAAAGACCGGGAGAGAGGGTATGGCTACACCTTC
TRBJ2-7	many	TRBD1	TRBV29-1	CSAQGAVYEQYF	TGCAGCGCCCAGGGGGCGGTCTACGAGCAGTACTTC
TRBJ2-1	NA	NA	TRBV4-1	CASSQDRGTSLSYNEQFF	TGCGCCAGCAGCCAAGATAGGGGAACCTCTCTTTCCTACAATGAGCAGTTCTTC
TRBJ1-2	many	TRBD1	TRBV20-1	CSAGTDYGYTF	TGCAGCGCAGGGACAGACTATGGCTACACCTTC
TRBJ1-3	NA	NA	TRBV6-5	CASSYIIGDLSSGNTIYF	TGTGCCAGCAGTTACATAATAGGCGATTTAAGCTCTGGAAACACCATATATTTT
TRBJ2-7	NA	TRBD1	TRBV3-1	CASSQLRDRGTYEQYF	TGTGCCAGCAGCCAACTCCGGGACAGGGGGACCTACGAGCAGTACTTC
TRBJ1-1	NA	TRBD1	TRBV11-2	CASSLDRGQGKGTEAFF	TGTGCCAGCAGCTTAGATCGGGGACAGGGGAAGGGCACTGAAGCTTTCTTT
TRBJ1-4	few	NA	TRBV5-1	CASSFRVSDEKLFF	TGCGCCAGCAGCTTTCGGGTATCGGATGAAAAACTGTTTTTT
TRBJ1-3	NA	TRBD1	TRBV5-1	CASSLGDRPSGNTIYF	TGCGCCAGCAGCTTGGGGGACAGGCCGTCTGGAAACACCATATATTTT
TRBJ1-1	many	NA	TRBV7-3	CASSPQGHENTEAFF	TGTGCCAGCAGCCCTCAGGGACATGAGAACACTGAAGCTTTCTTT
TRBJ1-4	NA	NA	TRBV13	CASSPRGHATNEKLFF	TGTGCCAGCAGCCCCAGGGGACATGCAACTAATGAAAAACTGTTTTTT
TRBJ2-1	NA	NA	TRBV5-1	CASSTGPGLRGEQFF	TGCGCCAGCAGCACGGGACCCGGGCTTAGGGGTGAGCAGTTCTTC
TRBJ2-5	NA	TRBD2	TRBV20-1	CSVWTRTTETQYF	TGCAGTGTTTGGACTAGAACGACGGAGACCCAGTACTTC
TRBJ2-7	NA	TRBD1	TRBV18	CASSPSMFGTATYEQYF	TGTGCCAGCTCACCATCTATGTTTGGGACAGCGACCTACGAGCAGTACTTC
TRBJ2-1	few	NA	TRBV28	CASSLSTAGEQFF	TGTGCCAGCAGTTTGAGTACGGCAGGTGAGCAGTTCTTC
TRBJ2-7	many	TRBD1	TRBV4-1	CASSQVQTGGTDEQYF	TGCGCCAGCAGCCAGGTTCAGACAGGGGGCACGGACGAGCAGTACTTC
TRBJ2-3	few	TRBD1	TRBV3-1	CASSQIRDRIPDTQYF	TGTGCCAGCAGCCAAATCCGGGACAGAATCCCGGATACGCAGTATTTT
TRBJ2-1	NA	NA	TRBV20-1	CSARFGGLNEQFF	TGCAGTGCTAGATTTGGCGGCCTCAATGAGCAGTTCTTC
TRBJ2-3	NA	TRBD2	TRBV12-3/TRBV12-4	CASNRGSGSTDTQYF	TGTGCCAGCAACCGGGGTAGCGGGAGTACAGATACGCAGTATTTT